The following is a TCR beta chain sequence with its context. TCRdb's table, derived via immunoSEQ multiplex PCR, lists solely in-frame clones and lacks some. The table lists 70,000 or so clones, roughly 86% of them singletons. This sample was included in a study of control samples from healthy donors and cancer patients. Germline V CDR1 and CDR2: SGHRS, YFSETQ. Between the trimmed V and J ends, which lost 6 bases and 7 bases, there was a span of 20 bases. CDR3 size: 15 residues. The rearrangement joins TRBV5-1 to TRBJ2-4; tentative D call: TRBD1 (5 bases). The TCR sequence derives from a man aged 60 to 69 with lung cancer. The sample was PBMCs. For the CDR3, the DNA is TGCGCCAGCACCATTCTAGGGGTTCAGGGCAACATTCAGTACTTC. As protein: CASTILGVQGNIQYF.